A selection of T cell receptor beta chains follows, all from one sample in a study of shared clonotypes between healthy human individuals. Libraries were prepared by immunoSEQ multiplex PCR; TCRdb keeps only in-frame clonotypes and omits some of them. Found here are roughly 2.6 million clones, just over 90% of them singletons; the top ten hold roughly 0.15%. Sequenced: naive CD4+ T cells sorted from blood. The receptors shown here come from a man in his late teens or twenties in good health. Each CDR3 is given with its conserved first and last residue. The D gene is left open where the match is weak. Clone size, where shown, is once, few, many, or a class for clones that have expanded.

size: -
D: -
J: TRBJ2-1
V: TRBV6-1
CDR3: CASSAGLEQFF
DNA: TGTGCCAGCAGTGCAGGCCTAGAGCAGTTCTTC

size: -
D: -
J: TRBJ1-5
V: TRBV5-1
CDR3: CASSLGSNNQPQHF
DNA: TGCGCCAGCAGCTTGGGCAGTAACAATCAGCCCCAGCATTTT

size: -
D: -
J: TRBJ1-4
V: TRBV6-6
CDR3: CASSPTGTQEKLFF
DNA: TGTGCCAGCAGCCCGACAGGAACCCAGGAAAAACTGTTTTTT

size: once
D: TRBD1
J: TRBJ2-7
V: TRBV28
CDR3: CASSFPQGVGVDF
DNA: TGTGCCAGCAGTTTTCCGCAGGGGGTCGGTGTGGACTTC

size: -
D: -
J: TRBJ2-7
V: TRBV1
CDR3: CTSSQDRLAGGAIYEQYF
DNA: TGCACCAGCAGCCAAGATCGACTAGCGGGGGGGGCGATCTACGAGCAGTACTTC

size: -
D: -
J: TRBJ2-3
V: TRBV30
CDR3: CAWSLGDTQYF
DNA: TGTGCCTGGAGTCTGGGGGATACGCAGTATTTT

size: -
D: TRBD1
J: TRBJ1-3
V: TRBV18
CDR3: CASSPGTGDRNTIYF
DNA: TGTGCCAGCTCACCGGGGACAGGGGACCGAAACACCATATATTTT

size: -
D: TRBD1
J: TRBJ1-3
V: TRBV11-2
CDR3: CASSPRTGPTGNTIYF
DNA: TGTGCCAGCAGCCCTAGGACAGGGCCAACTGGAAACACCATATATTTT

size: few
D: TRBD1
J: TRBJ1-6
V: TRBV6-5
CDR3: CASSRQGASNSPLHF
DNA: TGTGCCAGCAGTCGACAGGGGGCCAGCAATTCACCCCTCCACTTT

size: -
D: -
J: TRBJ2-2
V: TRBV18
CDR3: CASSPGLPTGELFF
DNA: TGTGCCAGCTCACCCGGTCTACCCACCGGGGAGCTGTTTTTT

size: -
D: -
J: TRBJ2-5
V: TRBV19
CDR3: CASSISSGQETQYF
DNA: TGTGCCAGTAGTATTTCCTCCGGCCAAGAGACCCAGTACTTC

size: -
D: -
J: TRBJ2-7
V: TRBV11-2
CDR3: CASSATGWEQYF
DNA: TGTGCCAGCAGTGCCACGGGGTGGGAGCAGTACTTC